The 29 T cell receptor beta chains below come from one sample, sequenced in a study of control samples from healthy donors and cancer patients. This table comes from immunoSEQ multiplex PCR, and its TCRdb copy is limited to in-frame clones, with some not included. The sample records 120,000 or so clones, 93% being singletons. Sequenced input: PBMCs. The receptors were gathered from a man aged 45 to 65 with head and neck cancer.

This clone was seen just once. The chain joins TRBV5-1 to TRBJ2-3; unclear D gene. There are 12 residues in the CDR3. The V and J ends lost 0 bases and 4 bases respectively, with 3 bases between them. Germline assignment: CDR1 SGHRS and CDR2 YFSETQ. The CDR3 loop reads CASSLVSDTQYF. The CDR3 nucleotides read TGCGCCAGCAGCTTGGTCTCAGATACGCAGTATTTT.

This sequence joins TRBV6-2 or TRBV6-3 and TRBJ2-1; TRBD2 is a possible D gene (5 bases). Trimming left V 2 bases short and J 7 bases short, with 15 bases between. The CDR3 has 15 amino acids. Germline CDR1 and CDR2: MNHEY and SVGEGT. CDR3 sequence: CASSYLGRGLNEQFF. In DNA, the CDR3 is TGTGCCAGCAGTTACCTCGGACGGGGATTAAATGAGCAGTTCTTC.

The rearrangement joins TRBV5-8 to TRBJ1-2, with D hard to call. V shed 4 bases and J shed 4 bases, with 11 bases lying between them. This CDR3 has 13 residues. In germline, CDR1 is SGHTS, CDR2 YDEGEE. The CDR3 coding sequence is TGTGCCAGCAGCCCCCTTGCGGGCTATGGCTACACCTTC. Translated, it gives CASSPLAGYGYTF.

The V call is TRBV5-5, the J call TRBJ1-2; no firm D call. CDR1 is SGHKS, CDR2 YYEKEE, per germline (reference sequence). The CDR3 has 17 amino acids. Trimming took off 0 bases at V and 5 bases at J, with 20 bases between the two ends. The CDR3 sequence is CASSLALIPGSSYGYTF. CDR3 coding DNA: TGTGCCAGCAGCTTGGCTCTTATCCCGGGTTCTTCGTATGGCTACACCTTC.

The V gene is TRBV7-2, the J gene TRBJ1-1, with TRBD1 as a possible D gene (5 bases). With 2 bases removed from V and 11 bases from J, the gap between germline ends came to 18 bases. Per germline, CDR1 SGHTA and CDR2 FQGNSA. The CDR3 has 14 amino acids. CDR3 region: CASSLIIQGAGAFF. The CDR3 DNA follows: TGTGCCAGCAGCTTAATAATTCAAGGGGCGGGTGCTTTCTTT.

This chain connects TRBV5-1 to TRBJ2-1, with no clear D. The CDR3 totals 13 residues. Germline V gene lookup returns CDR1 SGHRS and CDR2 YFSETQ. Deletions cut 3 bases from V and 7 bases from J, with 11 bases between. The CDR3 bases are TGCGCCAGCAGCTGGGCCCCGAGGAATGAGCAGTTCTTC. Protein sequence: CASSWAPRNEQFF.

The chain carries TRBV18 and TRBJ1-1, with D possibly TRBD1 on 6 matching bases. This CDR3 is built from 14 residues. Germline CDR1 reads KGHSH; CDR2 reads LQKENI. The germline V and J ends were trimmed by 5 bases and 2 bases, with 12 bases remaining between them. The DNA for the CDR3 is TGTGCCAGCTCAGAGGACAGAACTAACACTGAAGCTTTCTTT. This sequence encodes CASSEDRTNTEAFF.

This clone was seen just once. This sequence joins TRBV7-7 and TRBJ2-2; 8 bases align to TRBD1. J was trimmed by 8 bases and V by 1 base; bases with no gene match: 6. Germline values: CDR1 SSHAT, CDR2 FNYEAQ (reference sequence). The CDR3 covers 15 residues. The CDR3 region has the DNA TGTGCCAGCAGCTTAGGACCCAGGGGGCGTGGGGAGCTGTTTTTT. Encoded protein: CASSLGPRGRGELFF.

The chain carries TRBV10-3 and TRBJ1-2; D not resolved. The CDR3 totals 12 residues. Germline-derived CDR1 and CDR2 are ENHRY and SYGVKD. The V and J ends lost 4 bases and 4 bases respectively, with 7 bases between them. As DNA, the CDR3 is TGTGCCATCAGTGTTTCAGCCTATGGCTACACCTTC. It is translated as CAISVSAYGYTF.

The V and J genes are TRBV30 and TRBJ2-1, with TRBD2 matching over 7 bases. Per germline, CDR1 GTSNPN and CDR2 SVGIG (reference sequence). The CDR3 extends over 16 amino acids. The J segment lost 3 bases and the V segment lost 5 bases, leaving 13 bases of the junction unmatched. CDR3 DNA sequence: TGTGCCTGGCCCGCGCCAGGTGGGGGGGGCTACAATGAGCAGTTCTTC. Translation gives CAWPAPGGGGYNEQFF.

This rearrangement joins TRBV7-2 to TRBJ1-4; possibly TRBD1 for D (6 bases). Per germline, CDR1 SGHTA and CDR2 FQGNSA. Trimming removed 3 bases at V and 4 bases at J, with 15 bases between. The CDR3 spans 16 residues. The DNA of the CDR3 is TGTGCCAGCAGCTTTCGCAGGGGAATGGGTAATGAAAAACTGTTTTTT. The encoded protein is CASSFRRGMGNEKLFF.

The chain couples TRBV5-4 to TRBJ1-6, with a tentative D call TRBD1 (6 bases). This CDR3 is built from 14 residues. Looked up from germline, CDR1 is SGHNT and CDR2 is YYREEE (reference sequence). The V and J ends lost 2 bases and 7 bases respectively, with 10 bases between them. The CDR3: CASSFQGGNSPLHF. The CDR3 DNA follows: TGTGCCAGCAGCTTCCAAGGGGGGAATTCACCCCTCCACTTT.

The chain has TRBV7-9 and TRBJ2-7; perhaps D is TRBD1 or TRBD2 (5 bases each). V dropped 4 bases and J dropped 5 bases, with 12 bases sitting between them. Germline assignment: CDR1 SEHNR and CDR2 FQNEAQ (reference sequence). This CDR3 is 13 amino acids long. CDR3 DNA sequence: TGTGCCAGCAGCTGGGTGGGGGAGAACGAGCAGTACTTC. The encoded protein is CASSWVGENEQYF.

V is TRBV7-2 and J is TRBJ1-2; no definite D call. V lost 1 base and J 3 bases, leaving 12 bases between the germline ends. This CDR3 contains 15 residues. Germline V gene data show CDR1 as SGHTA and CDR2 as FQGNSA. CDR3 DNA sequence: TGTGCCAGCAGCTTAGACGCCAGGCGTTACTATGGCTACACCTTC. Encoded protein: CASSLDARRYYGYTF. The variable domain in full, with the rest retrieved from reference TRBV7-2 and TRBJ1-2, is GAGVSQSPSNKVTEKGKDVELRCDPISGHTALYWYRQSLGQGLEFLIYFQGNSAPDKSGLPSDRFSAERTGGSVSTLTIQRTQQEDSAVYLCASSLDARRYYGYTFGSGTRLTVV.

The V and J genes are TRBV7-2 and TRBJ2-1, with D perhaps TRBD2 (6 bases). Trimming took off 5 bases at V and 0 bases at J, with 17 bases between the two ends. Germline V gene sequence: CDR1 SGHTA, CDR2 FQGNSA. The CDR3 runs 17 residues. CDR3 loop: CASSPGRGSFSYNEQFF. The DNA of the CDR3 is TGTGCCAGCAGCCCGGGGCGGGGCTCATTCTCCTACAATGAGCAGTTCTTC.

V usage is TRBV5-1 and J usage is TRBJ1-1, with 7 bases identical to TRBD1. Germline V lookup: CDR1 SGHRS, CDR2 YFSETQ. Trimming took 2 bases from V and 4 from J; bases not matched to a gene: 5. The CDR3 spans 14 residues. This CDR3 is CASSLQGRGTEAFF. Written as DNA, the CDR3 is TGCGCCAGCAGCTTACAGGGGAGGGGCACTGAAGCTTTCTTT. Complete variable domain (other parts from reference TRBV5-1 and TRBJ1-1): KAGVTQTPRYLIKTRGQQVTLSCSPISGHRSVSWYQQTPGQGLQFLFEYFSETQRNKGNFPGRFSGRQFSNSRSEMNVSTLELGDSALYLCASSLQGRGTEAFFGQGTRLTVV.

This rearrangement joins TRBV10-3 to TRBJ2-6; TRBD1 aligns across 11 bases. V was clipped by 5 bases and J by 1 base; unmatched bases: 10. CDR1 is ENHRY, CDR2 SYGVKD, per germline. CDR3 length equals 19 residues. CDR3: CAISPWPGTGGSGANVLTF. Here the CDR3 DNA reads TGTGCCATCAGTCCGTGGCCCGGGACAGGGGGTTCTGGGGCCAACGTCCTGACTTTC.

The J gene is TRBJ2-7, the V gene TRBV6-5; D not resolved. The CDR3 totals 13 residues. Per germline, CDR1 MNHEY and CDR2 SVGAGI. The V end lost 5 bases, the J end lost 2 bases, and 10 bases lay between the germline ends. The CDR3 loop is CASSTRRTYEQYF. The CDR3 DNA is TGTGCCAGCAGTACGCGACGGACCTACGAGCAGTACTTC.

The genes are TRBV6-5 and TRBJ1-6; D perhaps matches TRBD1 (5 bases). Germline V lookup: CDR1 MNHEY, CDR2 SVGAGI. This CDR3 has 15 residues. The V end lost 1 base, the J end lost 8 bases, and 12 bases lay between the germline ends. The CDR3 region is CASSYFVRVDSPLHF. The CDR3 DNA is TGTGCCAGCAGTTACTTCGTCAGGGTGGATTCACCCCTCCACTTT.

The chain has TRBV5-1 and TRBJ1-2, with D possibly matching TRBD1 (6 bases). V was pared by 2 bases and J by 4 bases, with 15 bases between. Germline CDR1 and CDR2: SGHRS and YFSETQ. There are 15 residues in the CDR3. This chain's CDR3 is CASSFGGGLSYGYTF. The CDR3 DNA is TGCGCCAGCAGCTTCGGTGGGGGCCTCAGCTATGGCTACACCTTC.

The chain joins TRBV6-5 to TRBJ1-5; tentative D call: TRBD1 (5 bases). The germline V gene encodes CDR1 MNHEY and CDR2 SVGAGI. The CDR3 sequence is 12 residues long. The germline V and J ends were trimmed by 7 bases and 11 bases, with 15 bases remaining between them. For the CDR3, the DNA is TGTGCCAGCACCGAGCGGGACGGCGCCCAGCATTTT. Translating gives CASTERDGAQHF.

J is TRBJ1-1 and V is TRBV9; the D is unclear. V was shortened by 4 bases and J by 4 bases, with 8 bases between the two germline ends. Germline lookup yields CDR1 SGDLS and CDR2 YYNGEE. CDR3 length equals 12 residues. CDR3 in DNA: TGTGCCAGCAGCCGAGGAGCCACTGAAGCTTTCTTT. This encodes CASSRGATEAFF.

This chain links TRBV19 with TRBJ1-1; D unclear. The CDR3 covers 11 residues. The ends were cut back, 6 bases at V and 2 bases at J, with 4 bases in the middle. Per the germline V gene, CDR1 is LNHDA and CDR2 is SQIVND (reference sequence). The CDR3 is CASRGNTEAFF. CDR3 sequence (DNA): TGTGCCAGTAGGGGCAACACTGAAGCTTTCTTT.

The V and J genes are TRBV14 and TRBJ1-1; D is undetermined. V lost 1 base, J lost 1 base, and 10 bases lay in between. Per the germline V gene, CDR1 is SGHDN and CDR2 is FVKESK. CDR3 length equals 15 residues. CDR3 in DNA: TGTGCCAGCAGCCAAGTGGTCGCAGGGAACACTGAAGCTTTCTTT. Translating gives CASSQVVAGNTEAFF.

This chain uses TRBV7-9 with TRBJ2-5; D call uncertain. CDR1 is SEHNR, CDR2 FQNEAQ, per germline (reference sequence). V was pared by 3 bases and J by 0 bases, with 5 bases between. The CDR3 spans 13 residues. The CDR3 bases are TGTGCCAGCAGCTTTTTGTACCAAGAGACCCAGTACTTC. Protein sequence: CASSFLYQETQYF.

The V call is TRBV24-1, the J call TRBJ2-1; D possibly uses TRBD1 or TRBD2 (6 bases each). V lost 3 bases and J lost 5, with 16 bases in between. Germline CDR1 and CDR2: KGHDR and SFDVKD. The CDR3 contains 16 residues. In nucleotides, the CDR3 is TGTGCCACCAGTGATAGGGGGGTTGGATCCCACAATGAGCAGTTCTTC. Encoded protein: CATSDRGVGSHNEQFF.

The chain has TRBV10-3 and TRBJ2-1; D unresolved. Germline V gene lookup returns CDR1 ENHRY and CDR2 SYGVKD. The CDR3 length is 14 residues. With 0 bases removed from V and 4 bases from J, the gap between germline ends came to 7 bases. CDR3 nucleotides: TGTGCCATCAGTGAGTCGAATAATTACAATGAGCAGTTCTTC. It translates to CAISESNNYNEQFF.

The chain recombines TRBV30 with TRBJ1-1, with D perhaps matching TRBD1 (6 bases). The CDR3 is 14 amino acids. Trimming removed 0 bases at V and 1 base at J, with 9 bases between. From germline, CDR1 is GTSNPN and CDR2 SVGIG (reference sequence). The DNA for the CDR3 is TGTGCCTGGAGTGTACAGGGTAGGAACACTGAAGCTTTCTTT. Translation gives CAWSVQGRNTEAFF.

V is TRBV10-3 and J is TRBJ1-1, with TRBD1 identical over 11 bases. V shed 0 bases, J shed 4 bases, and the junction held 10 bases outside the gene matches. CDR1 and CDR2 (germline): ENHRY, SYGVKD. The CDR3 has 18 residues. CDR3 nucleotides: TGTGCCATCAGTGAGTCGAAAGGACAGGGGGCGCAGGGCACTGAAGCTTTCTTT. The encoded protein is CAISESKGQGAQGTEAFF.